This T cell receptor beta chain was retrieved from a study of vaccination and CD4 T cells after COVID-19. As for the study in general: The authors exposed cells to overlapping spike peptides derived from SARS-CoV-2, HCoV-NL63, HCoV-OC43 and HCoV-229E.

This CDR3 has 16 residues. Trimming cost V 3 bases and J 1 base, with 15 bases left between them. Germline V lookup: CDR1 SGHTA, CDR2 FQGNSA. For this clonotype: Antigen unknown.

The assay that was used to sequence DNA from cultured CD4+ T cells was the Oncomine TCR Beta short-read assay. TCRdb reprocessed the PCR reads via MiXCR and lists one record per CDR3 protein. The sample lists roughly 17,000 distinct CDR3 sequences, 20% to 25% seen once, with 7.5% to 8% in the top ten. Treatment: approximately 10-day PBMC culture with coronavirus spike peptide pools or control peptides (ViraFEST assay). The rearrangement joins TRBV7-2 to TRBJ2-5; D unclear. Sample: cultured CD4+ T cells from blood. The sequence derives from a human donor with COVID-19. The CDR3 loop reads CASSFSTQPGQETQYF. CDR3 in DNA: TGTGCCAGCAGCTTTTCGACCCAGCCGGGCCAAGAGACCCAGTACTTC.